This T cell receptor beta chain was documented in a study of vaccination and CD4 T cells after COVID-19. In the study overall: Cells were stimulated with overlapping spike peptide pools from SARS-CoV-2, HCoV-NL63, HCoV-OC43 and HCoV-229E.

V lost 2 bases and J lost 6; bases outside the gene matches: 6. The CDR3 spans 13 residues. The germline CDR1 and CDR2 sequences are SQVTM and ANQGSEA. Cultured CD4+ T cell DNA underwent sequencing with the Oncomine TCR Beta short-read assay. Genomic DNA was isolated from cultured CD4+ T cells. TCRdb re-derived calls from the PCR reads in MiXCR, one entry per CDR3 protein. The sample records around 19,000 distinct CDR3 sequences, about half being singletons. The treatment here: roughly 10-day PBMC culture with coronavirus spike peptide pools or control peptides (ViraFEST assay). T cells were expanded with peptide pools, and expanded clonotypes were identified by TCR sequencing. This clonotype has a handful of counts. Its antigen is as yet unknown.

The TCR originated in a human donor who had recovered from COVID-19. This specimen was CD4+ T cells from blood, cultured in vitro, taken before SARS-CoV-2 vaccination. The J gene is TRBJ1-2, the V gene TRBV29-1; 7 nucleotides agree with TRBD1. Here the CDR3 DNA reads TGCAGCGTTGAAAGGGGGCTGAGTAATGGCTACACCTTC. It is translated as CSVERGLSNGYTF.